Below are 14 T cell receptor beta chains sequenced from a single sample in a study of shared clonotypes between healthy human individuals. Sequenced by immunoSEQ multiplex PCR; TCRdb stores in-frame clones only, minus some. The sample holds about a million clones, about 70% seen once. The specimen sequenced was memory CD4+ T cells sorted from blood. Stated subset: CD45RA-negative fraction. The receptor source for this set is a man aged 18 to 29 in good health.

This clone was detected many times. The chain joins TRBV30 to TRBJ2-5; 7 positions match TRBD2. Looked up from germline, CDR1 is GTSNPN and CDR2 is SVGIG (reference sequence). This CDR3 comprises 15 residues. Trimming cost V 2 bases and J 5 bases; bases outside gene matches: 11. CDR3 sequence reads: CAWSNDGGRSETQYF. CDR3 in DNA: TGTGCCTGGAGTAACGATGGCGGGAGAAGTGAGACCCAGTACTTC.

The chain carries TRBV27 and TRBJ2-2; no reliable D call. The germline V gene encodes CDR1 MNHEY and CDR2 SMNVEV (reference sequence). Trimming stripped 5 bases from V and 7 bases from J, with 11 bases between. CDR3 length: 13 amino acids. CDR3 protein: CASSVGWIGELFF. CDR3 DNA sequence: TGTGCCAGCAGTGTCGGGTGGATCGGGGAGCTGTTTTTT.

This clone has more than one count but fewer than ten. J is TRBJ2-7 and V is TRBV27; a possible D gene is TRBD2 (5 bases). The V gene lost 3 bases and the J gene lost 3 bases, with 9 bases spanning the gap. CDR3 length: 13 residues. CDR1 is MNHEY and CDR2 is SMNVEV in the germline V gene (reference sequence). The CDR3, as DNA: TGTGCCAGCAGTTTGGCGGGTAACTACGAGCAGTACTTC. This sequence encodes CASSLAGNYEQYF.

The chain couples TRBV19 to TRBJ2-1, with no clear D. Germline CDR1 is LNHDA and CDR2 is SQIVND (reference sequence). V was clipped by 5 bases and J by 8 bases, with 22 bases between them. The CDR3 runs 16 residues. The CDR3 DNA is TGTGCCAGTAGTCGTCCCGACGTACGGAGTTTCGATGAGCAGTTCTTC. Amino acids: CASSRPDVRSFDEQFF.

This clone occurred a few times. The V call is TRBV30, the J call TRBJ2-7; weak D call: TRBD1 (6 bases). Deletions cut 3 bases from V and 3 bases from J, with 6 bases between. This CDR3 contains 11 residues. CDR1 and CDR2 (germline): GTSNPN, SVGIG (reference sequence). CDR3 in amino acids: CAWRQGYEQYF. The CDR3 DNA follows: TGTGCCTGGAGACAGGGCTACGAGCAGTACTTC.

The chain links TRBV5-1 to TRBJ2-1; D unresolved. V gave up 4 bases and J gave up 3 bases, with 14 bases separating them. CDR3 size: 15 residues. CDR1 SGHRS and CDR2 YFSETQ come from the germline V gene. This chain's CDR3 is CASSLATPGYNEQFF. The DNA for the CDR3 is TGCGCCAGCAGCCTTGCCACCCCAGGCTACAATGAGCAGTTCTTC.

The chain employs TRBV19 and TRBJ1-3; no clear D. This CDR3 is 16 amino acids long. The V end was cut by 4 bases, the J end by 1 base, with 14 bases between. Germline V gene sequence: CDR1 LNHDA, CDR2 SQIVND (reference sequence). For the CDR3, the DNA is TGTGCCAGTAGTACGGCTTCAAGAACTTCTGGAAACACCATATATTTT. Residues: CASSTASRTSGNTIYF.

The chain carries TRBV6-1 and TRBJ2-7; 9 bases map to TRBD2. V trimming: 6 bases; J trimming: 6 bases; junction bases outside the gene matches: 6. Per germline, CDR1 MNHNS and CDR2 SASEGT. The CDR3 is 13 amino acids. CDR3 region: CASRGGLASEQYF. In DNA, the CDR3 is TGTGCCAGCAGGGGCGGACTAGCGTCCGAGCAGTACTTC.

The CDR3 bases are TGTGCCAGCAGCGAACAGGGGGCAGGCTATGGCTACACCTTC. This encodes CASSEQGAGYGYTF. This chain connects TRBV2 to TRBJ1-2, with 9 bases aligning to TRBD1. V shed 6 bases, J shed 4 bases, and the junction held 6 bases outside the gene matches. This CDR3 region has 14 residues. Looked up from germline, CDR1 is SNHLY and CDR2 is FYNNEI. The full variable domain, its missing parts supplied by reference TRBV2 and TRBJ1-2, is EPEVTQTPSHQVTQMGQEVILRCVPISNHLYFYWYRQILGQKVEFLVSFYNNEISEKSEIFDDQFSVERPDGSNFTLKIRSTKLEDSAMYFCASSEQGAGYGYTFGSGTRLTVV.

The rearrangement joins TRBV10-3 to TRBJ1-5, with 8 bases matching TRBD1. Germline-derived CDR1 and CDR2 are ENHRY and SYGVKD. V shed 4 bases, J shed 1 base, and the junction held 3 bases outside the gene matches. The CDR3 consists of 15 residues. DNA for the CDR3: TGTGCCATCAGTGGAGGACAGGGAAGCAATCAGCCCCAGCATTTT. Its protein product is CAISGGQGSNQPQHF.

This chain joins TRBV6-6 and TRBJ2-4, with TRBD2 matching 8 bases. The V gene's germline CDR1 is MNHNY and CDR2 SVGAGI (reference sequence). The CDR3 has 16 residues. V trimming: 6 bases; J trimming: 1 base; junction bases outside the gene matches: 8. In DNA, the CDR3 is TGTGCCAGCAGCCCCCGCGGGGGGAAGGCCAAAAACATTCAGTACTTC. This codes for CASSPRGGKAKNIQYF.

The chain is built from TRBV5-1 and TRBJ1-1; no clear D gene. Between the trimmed V and J ends, which lost 2 bases and 1 base, there was a span of 12 bases. The CDR3 consists of 15 residues. Germline lookup yields CDR1 SGHRS and CDR2 YFSETQ. The CDR3 nucleotides read TGCGCCAGCAGCTTAAATGGTCAGGAGAACACTGAAGCTTTCTTT. It codes for CASSLNGQENTEAFF.

V and J are TRBV4-1 and TRBJ1-4; no clear D. This CDR3 is built from 17 residues. Trimming removed 2 bases at V and 7 bases at J, with 20 bases between. The germline V gene encodes CDR1 MGHRA and CDR2 YSYEKL. The CDR3 nucleotides are TGCGCCAGCAGCCAAATAATCGGACCGCTAAGTGCTGAAAAACTGTTTTTT. Its translation is CASSQIIGPLSAEKLFF.

The chain combines TRBV27 with TRBJ2-3; TRBD1 matches 7 bases. The CDR3 is 15 residues long. Germline loops: CDR1 MNHEY, CDR2 SMNVEV (reference sequence). With 3 bases clipped from V and 6 bases from J, the junction kept 9 bases outside the gene matches. The chain's CDR3 is CASSLGQTVRDTQYF. The CDR3 DNA sequence: TGTGCCAGCAGTTTGGGACAGACGGTAAGGGATACGCAGTATTTT.